The 21 T cell receptor beta chains presented below share a single source sample, sequenced in a study of early T cells in non-severe SARS-CoV-2 infection. MiXCR, applied by TCRdb to the 5' RACE reads, yields one record per CDR3 protein. Among some 57,000 distinct CDR3 sequences listed, over 5% were seen once. Sequencing input: whole blood. The receptors here all came from an adult who was a healthcare worker with PCR-confirmed SARS-CoV-2 infection or an uninfected control (not recorded which).

The table lists this clonotype with many counts. The V and J genes are TRBV3-1 and TRBJ2-1, with TRBD2 matching over 8 bases. The CDR3 extends over 16 amino acids. Germline CDR1 is LGHDT and CDR2 is YNNKEL (reference sequence). Germline trimming cut 5 bases from V and 6 bases from J; bases unmatched to any gene: 12. The chain's CDR3 is CASSYVPGLGSNEQFF. CDR3 DNA: TGTGCCAGCAGCTATGTTCCGGGACTAGGTTCCAATGAGCAGTTCTTC.

Many counts were recorded for this clonotype. V usage is TRBV11-2 and J usage is TRBJ2-4; D unresolved. The CDR3 covers 14 residues. The germline V gene has CDR1 SGHAT and CDR2 FQNNGV. Between the trimmed V and J ends, which lost 1 base and 1 base, there was a span of 5 bases. The CDR3 region is CASSLVGAKNIQYF. CDR3 DNA sequence: TGTGCCAGCAGCTTAGTGGGGGCCAAAAACATTCAGTACTTC. Variable domain in full (rest from reference TRBV11-2 and TRBJ2-4): EAGVAQSPRYKIIEKRQSVAFWCNPISGHATLYWYQQILGQGPKLLIQFQNNGVVDDSQLPKDRFSAERLKGVDSTLKIQPAKLEDSAVYLCASSLVGAKNIQYFGAGTRLSVL.

This clonotype appeared many times. This chain links TRBV25-1 with TRBJ2-7; D gene unclear. Trimming removed 4 bases at V and 6 bases at J, with 4 bases between. The CDR3 runs 10 residues. CDR1 and CDR2 from the germline V gene are MGHDK and SYGVNS. The chain's CDR3 is CASSVAEQYF. Written as DNA, the CDR3 is TGTGCCAGCAGTGTAGCCGAGCAGTACTTC.

This clonotype was counted many times. The gene calls are TRBV29-1 and TRBJ2-1; weak D call: TRBD1 (8 bases). Germline loops: CDR1 SQVTM, CDR2 ANQGSEA. There are 13 residues in the CDR3. V lost 7 bases to trimming and J lost 4 bases, with 14 bases between them. The CDR3 DNA reads TGCAGCGCTGACAGGGGAGGGTACAATGAGCAGTTCTTC. Its protein is CSADRGGYNEQFF.

The genes are TRBV20-1 and TRBJ1-5; possibly TRBD1 for D (6 bases). V lost 6 bases and J 5 bases, leaving 11 bases between the germline ends. CDR3 size: 12 residues. The germline V gene has CDR1 DFQATT and CDR2 SNEGSKA (reference sequence). CDR3 sequence: CSAGTPDQPQHF. DNA of the CDR3: TGCAGTGCCGGGACACCAGATCAGCCCCAGCATTTT.

This clonotype was seen many times. V gene TRBV5-1 combines with J gene TRBJ2-1; D is ambiguous. This CDR3 has 16 residues. Trimming took 0 bases from V and 6 from J, leaving 16 bases between them. The germline CDR1 and CDR2 sequences are SGHRS and YFSETQ. The CDR3 bases are TGCGCCAGCAGCTTGGCTCGGGCTAGAATTTTCAATGAGCAGTTCTTC. Translation gives CASSLARARIFNEQFF.

This clonotype was seen at least ten times. V gene TRBV30 combines with J gene TRBJ1-1, with no clear D. The CDR3 covers 12 residues. CDR1 is GTSNPN, CDR2 SVGIG, per germline (reference sequence). Trimming removed 0 bases from V and 5 bases from J, with 7 bases in between. The CDR3 loop reads CAWSVPWTEAFF. The CDR3 DNA reads TGTGCCTGGAGTGTGCCGTGGACTGAAGCTTTCTTT.

This clonotype was seen a handful of times. This chain joins TRBV7-8 and TRBJ1-1; maybe TRBD1 (6 bases). CDR1 and CDR2 from the germline V gene are SGHVS and FQNEAQ. There are 11 residues in the CDR3. V lost 3 bases to trimming and J lost 10 bases, with 9 bases between them. The CDR3 spells CASSFTGLAFF. CDR3 nucleotide sequence: TGTGCCAGCAGCTTTACAGGGCTAGCTTTCTTT. The whole variable domain, filled in from reference TRBV7-8 and TRBJ1-1, reads GAGVSQSPRYKVAKRGQDVALRCDPISGHVSLFWYQQALGQGPEFLTYFQNEAQLDKSGLPSDRFFAERPEGSVSTLKIQRTQQEDSAVYLCASSFTGLAFFGQGTRLTVV.

In its sample, this clonotype was seen many times. CDR3: CASSQGSVPGGADTQYF. The DNA for the CDR3 is TGCGCCAGCAGCCAAGGCTCAGTCCCGGGTGGGGCAGATACGCAGTATTTT. The chain joins TRBV4-3 to TRBJ2-3; D gene ambiguous. Germline CDR1 and CDR2: LGHNA and YSLEER. The CDR3 has 17 residues. V was trimmed by 1 base and J by 4 bases, leaving 18 bases between them.

The table lists this clonotype with many counts. V usage is TRBV10-3 and J usage is TRBJ1-2; D remains unclear. Trimming shortened V by 3 bases and J by 8 bases, and 10 bases separated the two germline ends. This CDR3 has 12 amino acids. Germline CDR1 reads ENHRY; CDR2 reads SYGVKD. CDR3 nucleotide sequence: TGTGCCATCAGTGATCTTGGGGTCGGCTACACCTTC. This codes for CAISDLGVGYTF.

This clonotype occurred a few times. The rearrangement uses TRBV29-1 and TRBJ1-2; a possible D gene is TRBD1 (6 bases). CDR3 length equals 17 residues. Germline CDR1 SQVTM, CDR2 ANQGSEA. Trimming removed 3 bases at V and 4 bases at J, with 24 bases between. CDR3 amino acids: CSVEIWRIRGAGYGYTF. CDR3 in DNA: TGCAGCGTTGAGATATGGAGGATCAGGGGCGCCGGCTATGGCTACACCTTC.

This clonotype turned up a few times. The chain uses TRBV12-3 or TRBV12-4 and TRBJ2-2; D is uncertain. This CDR3 contains 12 residues. Trimming shortened V by 3 bases and J by 3 bases, and 2 bases separated the two germline ends. In DNA, the CDR3 is TGTGCCAGCAGTTTCCACACCGGGGAGCTGTTTTTT. It yields the protein CASSFHTGELFF.

Only a few counts were recorded for this clonotype. The chain has TRBV25-1 and TRBJ1-1, with TRBD1 as a possible D gene (6 bases). Germline V gene sequence: CDR1 MGHDK, CDR2 SYGVNS. The CDR3 is 13 amino acids. Trimming left V 5 bases short and J 4 bases short, with 11 bases between. This CDR3 is CASSTGFITEAFF. In DNA, the CDR3 is TGTGCCAGCAGTACAGGGTTCATCACTGAAGCTTTCTTT.

V gene TRBV29-1 combines with J gene TRBJ1-1; D not certain. The CDR3 has 11 amino acids. Deletions cut 4 bases from V and 7 bases from J, with 10 bases between. The V gene's germline CDR1 is SQVTM and CDR2 ANQGSEA. Here the CDR3 reads CSVVSQVEAFF. The CDR3 bases are TGCAGCGTTGTAAGTCAGGTTGAAGCTTTCTTT.

V usage is TRBV3-1 and J usage is TRBJ2-4; 8 nucleotides match TRBD2. The CDR3 sequence is 18 residues long. From germline, CDR1 is LGHDT and CDR2 YNNKEL (reference sequence). Losses at the gene ends were 3 bases for V and 0 bases for J; bases not matched to a gene: 10. Written as DNA, the CDR3 is TGTGCCAGCAGCCAGCACGACAGCGGGGGAGTAGCCAAAAACATTCAGTACTTC. Translated: CASSQHDSGGVAKNIQYF.

Of note for this clonotype: Given a much more abundant clone one base away, this may be a read error. J is TRBJ2-4 and V is TRBV27; D is perhaps TRBD1 (6 bases). The length of the CDR3 is 17 residues. Germline V gene data show CDR1 as MNHEY and CDR2 as SMNVEV (reference sequence). The CDR3 here is CVSSSHRDPSGKNIQYF. For the CDR3, the DNA is TGTGTCAGCAGTTCGCACAGGGATCCCTCGGGCAAAAACATTCAGTACTTC.

This clonotype showed up just a few times. V gene TRBV4-1 combines with J gene TRBJ1-1, with TRBD1 identical over 11 bases. This CDR3 comprises 16 residues. Unmatched junction bases numbered 9, after V lost 3 bases and J lost 6 bases. CDR1 and CDR2 (germline): MGHRA, YSYEKL. In DNA, the CDR3 is TGCGCCAGCAGCCAGACCCCGGGACAGGGGGGGGCTGAAGCTTTCTTT. It is translated as CASSQTPGQGGAEAFF.

A word on this clonotype: This clone may be a read error of a much larger clone one base away. The CDR3 loop reads CSARGDPGSEAFF. The CDR3 DNA reads as TGCAGTGCTAGAGGCGATCCCGGCTCTGAAGCTTTCTTT. The genes are TRBV20-1 and TRBJ1-1; D gene ambiguous. The CDR3 sequence is 13 residues long. Germline-derived CDR1 and CDR2 are DFQATT and SNEGSKA (reference sequence). V dropped 1 base and J dropped 6 bases, with 12 bases sitting between them.

This clonotype has ten or more counts. V and J are TRBV29-1 and TRBJ1-4; tentative D call: TRBD1 (5 bases). The V and J ends lost 6 bases and 9 bases respectively, with 20 bases between them. Germline V gene sequence: CDR1 SQVTM, CDR2 ANQGSEA. CDR3 size: 14 residues. The CDR3 loop is CSVSLSGGTQKLFF. The CDR3 DNA sequence: TGCAGCGTGTCCCTTAGTGGGGGGACCCAAAAACTGTTTTTT.

The CDR3 spells CASSLLRGRTIYF. The CDR3 coding sequence is TGTGCCAGCAGTTTACTCCGGGGGCGGACCATATATTTT. This sequence joins TRBV12-3 or TRBV12-4 and TRBJ1-3; possible D gene TRBD1, 6 bases. V was clipped by 2 bases and J by 10 bases, with 12 bases between them. This CDR3 has 13 residues.

This clonotype was seen repeatedly, ten times or more. V and J are TRBV7-2 and TRBJ2-5, with unresolved D. The length of the CDR3 is 14 residues. V lost 5 bases to trimming and J lost 5 bases, with 15 bases between them. Germline-derived CDR1 and CDR2 are SGHTA and FQGNSA. This CDR3 is CASSARALSETQYF. DNA for the CDR3: TGTGCCAGCAGCGCCCGGGCCCTGTCGGAGACCCAGTACTTC.